The 22 T cell receptor beta chains below were found in one sample sequenced in a study of blood T cell repertoires in COVID-19. The assay was immunoSEQ multiplex PCR, and TCRdb's table has in-frame clones only and misses some. Of some 150,000 clones listed, just over 85% are singletons. The sample comprised peripheral blood. Receptors were obtained from a man between 65 and 85 years old with acute or convalescent COVID-19.

This clone was found once. The chain carries TRBV4-3 and TRBJ1-4; D call uncertain. The V end lost 2 bases, the J end lost 8 bases, and 12 bases lay between the germline ends. This CDR3 contains 14 residues. Germline-derived CDR1 and CDR2 are LGHNA and YSLEER. The CDR3 is CASSQSPGGEKLFF. The CDR3 DNA reads as TGCGCCAGCAGCCAATCCCCAGGAGGGGAAAAACTGTTTTTT.

V usage is TRBV4-1 and J usage is TRBJ2-7, with 7 bases fitting TRBD1. Per germline, CDR1 MGHRA and CDR2 YSYEKL. The V segment lost 1 base and the J segment 5 bases; nucleotides outside the gene matches: 5. This CDR3 has 14 residues. The CDR3 region is CASSQAAGGDEQYF. CDR3 nucleotide sequence: TGCGCCAGCAGCCAAGCGGCAGGGGGTGACGAGCAGTACTTC.

The chain uses TRBV6-6 and TRBJ2-1; D is perhaps TRBD2 (7 bases). This CDR3 spans 14 amino acids. V was pared by 10 bases and J by 0 bases, with 13 bases between. The V gene's germline CDR1 is MNHNY and CDR2 SVGAGI (reference sequence). CDR3 bases: TGTGCCACCGGGGGCGGGAGCTCCTACAATGAGCAGTTCTTC. It codes for CATGGGSSYNEQFF.

V gene TRBV7-8 combines with J gene TRBJ2-7, with 7 bases aligning to TRBD2. The V segment lost 5 bases and the J segment 0 bases; nucleotides outside the gene matches: 7. Germline V gene sequence: CDR1 SGHVS, CDR2 FQNEAQ. The CDR3 has 15 residues. The CDR3: CASSRSSGHSYEQYF. CDR3 coding DNA: TGTGCCAGCAGCCGTTCTAGCGGCCACTCCTACGAGCAGTACTTC.

This chain joins TRBV9 and TRBJ2-5; TRBD2 matches 8 bases. V was clipped by 5 bases and J by 1 base; unmatched bases: 4. This CDR3 spans 14 amino acids. The germline V gene encodes CDR1 SGDLS and CDR2 YYNGEE. CDR3 sequence reads: CASSGSGGQETQYF. The CDR3 nucleotides read TGTGCCAGCAGTGGCAGCGGGGGCCAAGAGACCCAGTACTTC.

The chain combines TRBV10-3 with TRBJ1-5; 8 bases align to TRBD1. The J segment lost 4 bases and the V segment lost 2 bases, leaving 7 bases of the junction unmatched. Germline V gene sequence: CDR1 ENHRY, CDR2 SYGVKD. CDR3 length: 16 residues. This chain's CDR3 is CAISEGLQGANQPQHF. The CDR3, as DNA: TGTGCCATCAGTGAGGGGCTTCAGGGGGCTAATCAGCCCCAGCATTTT.

This clone has a handful of counts. The chain employs TRBV19 and TRBJ2-2; TRBD1 matches 7 bases. This CDR3 region has 16 residues. V trimming: 8 bases; J trimming: 3 bases; junction bases outside the gene matches: 12. In germline, CDR1 is LNHDA, CDR2 SQIVND (reference sequence). Here the CDR3 reads CASYGVGQSYTGELFF. The CDR3 nucleotides read TGTGCCAGTTATGGGGTGGGACAGTCCTACACCGGGGAGCTGTTTTTT. Complete variable domain (other parts from reference TRBV19 and TRBJ2-2): DGGITQSPKYLFRKEGQNVTLSCEQNLNHDAMYWYRQDPGQGLRLIYYSQIVNDFQKGDIAEGYSVSREKKESFPLTVTSAQKNPTAFYLCASYGVGQSYTGELFFGEGSRLTVL.

The chain carries TRBV5-1 and TRBJ2-1; the D is unclear. The CDR3 loop spans 13 amino acids. Germline V gives CDR1 SGHRS, CDR2 YFSETQ. Between the trimmed V and J ends, which lost 0 bases and 4 bases, there was a span of 5 bases. The CDR3 reads CASSLAVYNEQFF. CDR3 DNA: TGCGCCAGCAGCTTGGCTGTTTACAATGAGCAGTTCTTC.

The J gene is TRBJ2-3, the V gene TRBV3-1 (or the pseudogene TRBV3-2); weak D call: TRBD2 (6 bases). The CDR3 has 15 residues. CDR1 LGHDT and CDR2 YNNKEL come from the germline V gene (reference sequence). V gave up 6 bases and J gave up 0 bases, with 13 bases separating them. CDR3: CASRRLGSSTDTQYF. The CDR3 DNA sequence: TGTGCCAGCAGACGACTAGGATCTAGCACAGATACGCAGTATTTT.

The chain couples TRBV6-1 to TRBJ2-4; the D is unclear. This CDR3 has 17 residues. The ends were cut back, 3 bases at V and 0 bases at J, with 15 bases in the middle. Germline CDR1 is MNHNS and CDR2 is SASEGT. CDR3 in amino acids: CASSEAPGGIAKNIQYF. CDR3 in DNA: TGTGCCAGCAGTGAGGCTCCGGGTGGAATAGCCAAAAACATTCAGTACTTC.

This chain joins TRBV6-6 and TRBJ1-1; D unclear. V was pared by 6 bases and J by 8 bases, with 13 bases between. Per germline, CDR1 MNHNY and CDR2 SVGAGI (reference sequence). CDR3 length: 12 amino acids. The CDR3 loop reads CASRSTTAEAFF. CDR3 nucleotide sequence: TGTGCCAGCAGATCGACGACTGCCGAAGCTTTCTTT.

This clone was seen once. The V call is TRBV5-6, the J call TRBJ2-5, with 8 nucleotides matching TRBD2. Germline lookup yields CDR1 SGHDT and CDR2 YYEEEE. The CDR3 totals 14 residues. Trimming at V came to 1 base and at J to 1 base, leaving 0 bases not matched to a gene. The CDR3 reads CASSLTSGQETQYF. In nucleotides, the CDR3 is TGTGCCAGCAGCTTGACTAGCGGCCAAGAGACCCAGTACTTC.

The chain combines TRBV18 with TRBJ2-5, with a tentative D call TRBD1 (6 bases). The CDR3 is 15 residues long. Trimming took off 2 bases at V and 2 bases at J, with 12 bases between the two ends. The V gene's germline CDR1 is KGHSH and CDR2 LQKENI. CDR3 sequence: CASSPNGQGQETQYF. The DNA of the CDR3 is TGTGCCAGCTCACCAAACGGCCAGGGGCAAGAGACCCAGTACTTC.

The V gene is TRBV6-5, the J gene TRBJ1-1; weak D call: TRBD1 (5 bases). The germline V gene encodes CDR1 MNHEY and CDR2 SVGAGI. Between the trimmed V and J ends, which lost 6 bases and 1 base, there was a span of 9 bases. The CDR3 has 13 amino acids. The CDR3 here is CASRDGGNTEAFF. As DNA, the CDR3 is TGTGCCAGCAGAGACGGGGGGAACACTGAAGCTTTCTTT.

The chain employs TRBV6-2 or TRBV6-3 and TRBJ2-5; no firm D call. The germline V gene encodes CDR1 MNHEY and CDR2 SVGEGT. Trimming cost V 2 bases and J 0 bases, with 4 bases left between them. The CDR3 loop spans 13 amino acids. The CDR3 sequence is CASSYQYQETQYF. Written as DNA, the CDR3 is TGTGCCAGCAGTTACCAGTACCAAGAGACCCAGTACTTC.

The chain joins TRBV4-2 to TRBJ2-1, with a tentative D call TRBD2 (5 bases). There are 15 residues in the CDR3. The V and J ends lost 4 bases and 4 bases respectively, with 14 bases between them. Germline CDR1 and CDR2: LGHNA and YNFKEQ. The CDR3 is CASSPQRSLYNEQFF. CDR3 coding DNA: TGTGCCAGCAGCCCTCAGCGGAGCTTGTACAATGAGCAGTTCTTC.

The chain recombines TRBV5-4 with TRBJ2-3; 10 bases line up with TRBD2. Germline values: CDR1 SGHNT, CDR2 YYREEE (reference sequence). CDR3 length: 18 amino acids. V trimming: 0 bases; J trimming: 0 bases; junction bases outside the gene matches: 7. Here the CDR3 reads CASSLDLAGVVSTDTQYF. The CDR3 bases are TGTGCCAGCAGCTTGGACCTAGCGGGAGTCGTTAGCACAGATACGCAGTATTTT.

The chain has TRBV27 and TRBJ2-4; D call uncertain. Germline CDR1 reads MNHEY; CDR2 reads SMNVEV (reference sequence). The germline V and J ends were trimmed by 5 bases and 0 bases, with 8 bases remaining between them. The CDR3 has 14 residues. As DNA, the CDR3 is TGTGCCAGCAGTGGAGATCTAGCCAAAAACATTCAGTACTTC. Translation gives CASSGDLAKNIQYF.

This clone was picked up one time. The rearrangement joins TRBV10-3 to TRBJ1-3; a possible D gene is TRBD1 (5 bases). The CDR3 contains 14 residues. CDR1 is ENHRY and CDR2 is SYGVKD in the germline V gene. The V and J ends lost 6 bases and 4 bases respectively, with 13 bases between them. The CDR3 DNA follows: TGTGCCATCAGAGATACAGGTCTCGGAAACACCATATATTTT. Amino acids: CAIRDTGLGNTIYF.

The chain has TRBV6-2 or TRBV6-3 and TRBJ2-7; 12 bases match TRBD1. V shed 3 bases, J shed 4 bases, and the junction held 4 bases outside the gene matches. The CDR3 loop spans 15 amino acids. Germline CDR1 and CDR2: MNHEY and SVGEGT. CDR3 nucleotide sequence: TGTGCCAGCAGTTATGGGACAGGGGGCAGTTACGAGCAGTACTTC. Its protein is CASSYGTGGSYEQYF.

This chain links TRBV7-3 with TRBJ2-7; TRBD2 is a possible D gene (6 bases). This CDR3 is 13 amino acids long. The V and J ends lost 5 bases and 1 base respectively, with 9 bases between them. Looked up from germline, CDR1 is SGHTA and CDR2 is FQGTGA. The CDR3 DNA is TGTGCCAGCAGCCCAGGAGGGTCCTACGAGCAGTACTTC. This encodes CASSPGGSYEQYF.

V and J are TRBV27 and TRBJ2-1; 9 positions agree with TRBD2. J lost 10 bases, V lost 5 bases, and 6 bases had no gene match. There are 13 residues in the CDR3. CDR1 and CDR2 from the germline V gene are MNHEY and SMNVEV (reference sequence). CDR3 region: CASSGLASDEQFF. CDR3 nucleotide sequence: TGTGCCAGCAGTGGACTAGCGTCGGACGAGCAGTTCTTC.